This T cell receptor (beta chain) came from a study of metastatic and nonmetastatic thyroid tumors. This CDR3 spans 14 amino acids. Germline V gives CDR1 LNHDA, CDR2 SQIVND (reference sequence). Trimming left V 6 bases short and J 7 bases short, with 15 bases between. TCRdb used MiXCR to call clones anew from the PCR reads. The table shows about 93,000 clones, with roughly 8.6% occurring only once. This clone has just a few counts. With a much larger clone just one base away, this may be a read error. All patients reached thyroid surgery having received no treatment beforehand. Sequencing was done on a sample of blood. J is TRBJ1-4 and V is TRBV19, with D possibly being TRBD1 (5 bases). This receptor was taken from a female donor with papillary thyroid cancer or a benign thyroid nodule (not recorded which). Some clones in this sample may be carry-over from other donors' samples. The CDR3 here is CASSWGKGFEKLFF. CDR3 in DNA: TGTGCCAGTAGCTGGGGGAAAGGGTTTGAAAAACTGTTTTTT. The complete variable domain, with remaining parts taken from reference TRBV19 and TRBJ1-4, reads DGGITQSPKYLFRKEGQNVTLSCEQNLNHDAMYWYRQDPGQGLRLIYYSQIVNDFQKGDIAEGYSVSREKKESFPLTVTSAQKNPTAFYLCASSWGKGFEKLFFGSGTQLSVL.